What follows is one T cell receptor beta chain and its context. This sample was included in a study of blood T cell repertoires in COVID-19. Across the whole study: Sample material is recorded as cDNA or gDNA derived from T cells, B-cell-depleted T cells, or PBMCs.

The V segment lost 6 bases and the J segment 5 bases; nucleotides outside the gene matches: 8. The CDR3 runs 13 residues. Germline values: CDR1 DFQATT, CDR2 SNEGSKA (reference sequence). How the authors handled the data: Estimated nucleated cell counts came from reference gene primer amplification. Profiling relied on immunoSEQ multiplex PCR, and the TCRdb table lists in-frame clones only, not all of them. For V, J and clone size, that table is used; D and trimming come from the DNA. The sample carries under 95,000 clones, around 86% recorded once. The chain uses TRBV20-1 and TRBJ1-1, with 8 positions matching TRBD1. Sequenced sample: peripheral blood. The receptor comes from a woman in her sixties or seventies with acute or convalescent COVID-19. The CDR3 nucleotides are TGCAGTGCGAGTACAGGGGGGCGAACTGAAGCTTTCTTT. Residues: CSASTGGRTEAFF.